This record looks at one TCR beta chain sequence and its context. The CDR3 spans 12 residues. V was trimmed by 9 bases and J by 1 base, leaving 9 bases between them. Germline V CDR1 and CDR2: SGHAT, FQNNGV. This specimen belongs to a study of blood T cell repertoires in COVID-19. TCRdb's copy holds only in-frame clones and misses some; the assay was immunoSEQ multiplex PCR. The table has about 160,000 clones, around 82% seen once. The sequencing input was peripheral blood. The chain recombines TRBV11-2 with TRBJ1-1, with D possibly being TRBD1 (5 bases). The TCR comes from a woman older than 75 with active or convalescent COVID-19. The CDR3 loop reads CASSGGNTEAFF. The CDR3 bases are TGTGCCAGTTCCGGGGGGAACACTGAAGCTTTCTTT.